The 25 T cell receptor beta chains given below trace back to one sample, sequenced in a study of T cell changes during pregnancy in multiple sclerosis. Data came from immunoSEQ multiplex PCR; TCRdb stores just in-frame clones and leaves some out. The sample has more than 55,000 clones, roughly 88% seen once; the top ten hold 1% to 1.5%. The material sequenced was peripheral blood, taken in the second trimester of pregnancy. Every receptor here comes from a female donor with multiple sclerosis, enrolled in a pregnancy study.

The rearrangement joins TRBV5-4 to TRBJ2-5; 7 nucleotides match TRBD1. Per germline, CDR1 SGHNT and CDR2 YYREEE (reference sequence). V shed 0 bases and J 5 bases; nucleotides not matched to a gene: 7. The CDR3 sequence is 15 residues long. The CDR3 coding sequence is TGTGCCAGCAGCTTGGGGACAGGATTAGGGGAGACCCAGTACTTC. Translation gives CASSLGTGLGETQYF.

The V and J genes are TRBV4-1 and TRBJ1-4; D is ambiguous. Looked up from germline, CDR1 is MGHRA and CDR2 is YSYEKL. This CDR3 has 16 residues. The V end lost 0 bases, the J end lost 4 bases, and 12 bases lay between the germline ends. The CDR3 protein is CASSQESPSFNEKLFF. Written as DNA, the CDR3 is TGCGCCAGCAGCCAAGAAAGCCCATCCTTTAATGAAAAACTGTTTTTT.

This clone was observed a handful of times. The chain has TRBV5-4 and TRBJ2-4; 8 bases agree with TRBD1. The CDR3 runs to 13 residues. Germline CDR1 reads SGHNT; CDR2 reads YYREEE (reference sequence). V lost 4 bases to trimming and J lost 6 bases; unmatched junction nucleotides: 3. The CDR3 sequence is CASSPGQGNIQYF. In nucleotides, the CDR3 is TGTGCCAGCAGCCCCGGACAGGGAAACATTCAGTACTTC. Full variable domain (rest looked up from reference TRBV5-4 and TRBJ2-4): ETGVTQSPTHLIKTRGQQVTLRCSSQSGHNTVSWYQQALGQGPQFIFQYYREEENGRGNFPPRFSGLQFPNYSSELNVNALELDDSALYLCASSPGQGNIQYFGAGTRLSVL.

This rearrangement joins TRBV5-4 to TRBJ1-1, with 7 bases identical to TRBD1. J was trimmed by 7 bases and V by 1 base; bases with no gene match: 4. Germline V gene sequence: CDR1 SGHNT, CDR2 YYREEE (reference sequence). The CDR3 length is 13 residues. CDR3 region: CASSLSDRVEAFF. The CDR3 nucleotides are TGTGCCAGCAGCTTGTCTGACAGGGTTGAAGCTTTCTTT.

The CDR3 reads CASSLETWFTEAFF. CDR3 bases: TGTGCCAGCAGCTTAGAAACATGGTTCACTGAAGCTTTCTTT. The chain recombines TRBV7-2 with TRBJ1-1, with D hard to call. V dropped 1 base and J dropped 4 bases, with 10 bases sitting between them. Germline V lookup: CDR1 SGHTA, CDR2 FQGNSA. The CDR3 contains 14 residues.

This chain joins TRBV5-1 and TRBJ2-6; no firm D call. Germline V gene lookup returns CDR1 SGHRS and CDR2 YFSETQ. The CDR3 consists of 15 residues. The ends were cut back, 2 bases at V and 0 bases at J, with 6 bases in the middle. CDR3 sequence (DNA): TGCGCCAGCAGCTTTGCGAACTCTGGGGCCAACGTCCTGACTTTC. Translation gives CASSFANSGANVLTF.

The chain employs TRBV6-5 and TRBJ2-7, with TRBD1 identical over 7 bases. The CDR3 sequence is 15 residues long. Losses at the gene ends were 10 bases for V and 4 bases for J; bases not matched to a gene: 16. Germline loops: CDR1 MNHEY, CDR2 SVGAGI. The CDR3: CAISQRQGPQYEQYF. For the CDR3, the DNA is TGTGCCATCAGCCAACGACAGGGCCCCCAATACGAGCAGTACTTC.

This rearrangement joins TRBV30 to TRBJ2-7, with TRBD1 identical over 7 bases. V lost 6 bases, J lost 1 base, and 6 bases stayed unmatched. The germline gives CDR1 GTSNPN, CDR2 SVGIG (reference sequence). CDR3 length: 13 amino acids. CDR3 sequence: CACGTEQSYEQYF. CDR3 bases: TGTGCCTGCGGGACAGAGCAGTCCTACGAGCAGTACTTC.

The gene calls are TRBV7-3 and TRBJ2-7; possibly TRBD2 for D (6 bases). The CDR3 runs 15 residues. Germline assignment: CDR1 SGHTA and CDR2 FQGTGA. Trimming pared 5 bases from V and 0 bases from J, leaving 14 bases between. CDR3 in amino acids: CASSPLAGNSYEQYF. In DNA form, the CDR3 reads TGTGCCAGCAGCCCCCTTGCGGGGAACTCCTACGAGCAGTACTTC.

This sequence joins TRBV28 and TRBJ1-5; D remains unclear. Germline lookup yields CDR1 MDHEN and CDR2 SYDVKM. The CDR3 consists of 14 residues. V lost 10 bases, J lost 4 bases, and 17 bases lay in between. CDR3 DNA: TGTGCCACCACAAGGGAGGGCCCTAATCAGCCCCAGCATTTT. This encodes CATTREGPNQPQHF.

CDR3 amino acids: CASSLAAGGKLFF. DNA for the CDR3: TGTGCCAGCAGCTTAGCTGCCGGAGGAAAACTGTTTTTT. The genes are TRBV7-9 and TRBJ1-4; D gene ambiguous. The germline gives CDR1 SEHNR, CDR2 FQNEAQ (reference sequence). CDR3 size: 13 residues. The V end was cut by 0 bases, the J end by 10 bases, with 9 bases between.

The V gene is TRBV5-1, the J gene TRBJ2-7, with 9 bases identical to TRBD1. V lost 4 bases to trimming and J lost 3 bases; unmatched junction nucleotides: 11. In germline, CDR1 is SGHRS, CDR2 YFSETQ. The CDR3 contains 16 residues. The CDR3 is CASSVGVRDRVYEQYF. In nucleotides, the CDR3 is TGCGCCAGCAGCGTGGGTGTCCGGGACAGGGTCTACGAGCAGTACTTC.

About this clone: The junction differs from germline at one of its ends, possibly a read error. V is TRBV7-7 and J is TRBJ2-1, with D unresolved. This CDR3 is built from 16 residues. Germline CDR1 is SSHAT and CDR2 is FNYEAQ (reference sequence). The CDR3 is CASSLREAFSYNEQFF. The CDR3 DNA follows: TGTGCTAGCAGCTTACGAGAGGCGTTCTCCTACAATGAGCAGTTCTTC.

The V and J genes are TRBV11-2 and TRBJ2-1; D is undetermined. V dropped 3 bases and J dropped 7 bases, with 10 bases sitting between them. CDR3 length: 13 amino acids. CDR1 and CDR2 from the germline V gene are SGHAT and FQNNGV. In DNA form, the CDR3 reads TGTGCCAGCAGCTTCATTATCGGGAATGAGCAGTTCTTC. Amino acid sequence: CASSFIIGNEQFF.

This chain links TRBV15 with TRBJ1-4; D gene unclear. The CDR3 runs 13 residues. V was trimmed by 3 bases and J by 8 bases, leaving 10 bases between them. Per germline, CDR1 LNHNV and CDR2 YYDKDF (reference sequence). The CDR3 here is CATSSGRLEKLFF. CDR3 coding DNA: TGTGCCACCAGCAGTGGCAGACTCGAAAAACTGTTTTTT.

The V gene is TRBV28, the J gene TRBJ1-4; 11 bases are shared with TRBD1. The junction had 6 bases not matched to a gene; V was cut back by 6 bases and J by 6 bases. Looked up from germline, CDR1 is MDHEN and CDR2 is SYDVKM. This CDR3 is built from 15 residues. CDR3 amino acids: CASSPAGQGDEKLFF. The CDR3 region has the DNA TGTGCCAGCAGCCCCGCGGGACAGGGGGATGAAAAACTGTTTTTT. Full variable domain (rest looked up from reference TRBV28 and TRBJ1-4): DVKVTQSSRYLVKRTGEKVFLECVQDMDHENMFWYRQDPGLGLRLIYFSYDVKMKEKGDIPEGYSVSREKKERFSLILESASTNQTSMYLCASSPAGQGDEKLFFGSGTQLSVL.

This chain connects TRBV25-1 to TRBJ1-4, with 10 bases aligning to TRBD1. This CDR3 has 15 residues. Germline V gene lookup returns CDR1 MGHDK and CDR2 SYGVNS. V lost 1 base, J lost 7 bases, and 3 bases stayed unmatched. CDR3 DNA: TGTGCCAGCAGTGAATGGAGGACAGGGGGTGAAAAACTGTTTTTT. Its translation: CASSEWRTGGEKLFF.

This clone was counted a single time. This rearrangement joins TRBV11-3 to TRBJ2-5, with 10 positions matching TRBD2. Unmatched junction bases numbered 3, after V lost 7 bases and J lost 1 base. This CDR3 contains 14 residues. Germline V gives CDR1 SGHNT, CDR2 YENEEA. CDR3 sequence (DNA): TGTGCCAGCATCCGGACTAGCGGCCAAGAGACCCAGTACTTC. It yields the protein CASIRTSGQETQYF. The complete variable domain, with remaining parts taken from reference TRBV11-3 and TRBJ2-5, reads EAGVVQSPRYKIIEKKQPVAFWCNPISGHNTLYWYLQNLGQGPELLIRYENEEAVDDSQLPKDRFSAERLKGVDSTLKIQPAELGDSAVYLCASIRTSGQETQYFGPGTRLLVL.

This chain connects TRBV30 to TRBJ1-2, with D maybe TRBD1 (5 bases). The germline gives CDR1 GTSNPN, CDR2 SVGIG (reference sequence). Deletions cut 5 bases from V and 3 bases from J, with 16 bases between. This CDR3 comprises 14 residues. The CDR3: CAWGGVPGDYGYTF. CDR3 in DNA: TGTGCCTGGGGGGGGGTGCCGGGGGACTATGGCTACACCTTC.

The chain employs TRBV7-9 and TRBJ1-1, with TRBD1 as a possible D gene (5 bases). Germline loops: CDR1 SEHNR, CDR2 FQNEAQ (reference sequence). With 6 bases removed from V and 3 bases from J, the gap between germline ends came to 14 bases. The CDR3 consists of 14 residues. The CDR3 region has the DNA TGTGCCAGCAGTTCCTCGGGGGGGGACACTGAAGCTTTCTTT. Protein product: CASSSSGGDTEAFF.

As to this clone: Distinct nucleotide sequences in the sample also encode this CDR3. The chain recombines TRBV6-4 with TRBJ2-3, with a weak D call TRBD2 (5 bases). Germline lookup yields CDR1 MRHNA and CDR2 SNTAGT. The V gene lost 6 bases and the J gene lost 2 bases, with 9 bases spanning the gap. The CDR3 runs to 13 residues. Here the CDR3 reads CASSEGHTDTQYF. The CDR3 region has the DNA TGTGCCAGCAGCGAGGGCCACACAGATACGCAGTATTTT.

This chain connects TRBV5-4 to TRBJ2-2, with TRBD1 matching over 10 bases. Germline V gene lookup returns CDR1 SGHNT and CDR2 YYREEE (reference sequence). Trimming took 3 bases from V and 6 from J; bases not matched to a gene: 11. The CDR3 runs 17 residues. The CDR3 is CASSWARGQGTPGELFF. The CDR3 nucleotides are TGTGCCAGCAGCTGGGCCAGGGGACAGGGGACCCCCGGGGAGCTGTTTTTT.

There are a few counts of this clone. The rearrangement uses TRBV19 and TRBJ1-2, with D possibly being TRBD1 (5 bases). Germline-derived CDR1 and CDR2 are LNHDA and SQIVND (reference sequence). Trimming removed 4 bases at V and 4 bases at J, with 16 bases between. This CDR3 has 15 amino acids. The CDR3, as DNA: TGTGCCAGTAGTAGGGGACTCTCGAGGGGCTATGGCTACACCTTC. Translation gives CASSRGLSRGYGYTF.

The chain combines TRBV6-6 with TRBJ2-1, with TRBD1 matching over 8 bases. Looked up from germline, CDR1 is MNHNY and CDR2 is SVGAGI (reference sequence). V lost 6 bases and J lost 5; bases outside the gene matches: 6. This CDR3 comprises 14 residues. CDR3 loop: CASRKQGVDNEQFF. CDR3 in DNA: TGTGCCAGCAGGAAACAGGGGGTCGACAATGAGCAGTTCTTC.

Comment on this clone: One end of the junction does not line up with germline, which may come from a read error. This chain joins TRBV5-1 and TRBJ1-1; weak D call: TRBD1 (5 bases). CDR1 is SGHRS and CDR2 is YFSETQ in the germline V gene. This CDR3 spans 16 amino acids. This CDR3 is CASSLGVGPGGTEAFF. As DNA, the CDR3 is TGCGCCAGCAGTTTGGGCGTGGGTCCGGGGGGCACTGAAGCTTTCTTT.